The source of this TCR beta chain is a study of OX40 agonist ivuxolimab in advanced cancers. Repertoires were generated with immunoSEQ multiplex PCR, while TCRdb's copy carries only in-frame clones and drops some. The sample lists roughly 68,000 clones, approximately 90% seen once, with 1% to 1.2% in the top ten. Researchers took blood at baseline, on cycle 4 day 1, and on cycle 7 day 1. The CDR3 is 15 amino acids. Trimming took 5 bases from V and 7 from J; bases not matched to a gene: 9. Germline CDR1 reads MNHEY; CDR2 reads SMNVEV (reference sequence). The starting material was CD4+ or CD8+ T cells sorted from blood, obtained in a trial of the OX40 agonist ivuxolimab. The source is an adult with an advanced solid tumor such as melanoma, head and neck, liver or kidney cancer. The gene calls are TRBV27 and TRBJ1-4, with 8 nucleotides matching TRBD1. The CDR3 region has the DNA TGTGCCAGCAGTCCACAGGGGGGGGGCGGTGAAAAACTGTTTTTT. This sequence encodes CASSPQGGGGEKLFF.